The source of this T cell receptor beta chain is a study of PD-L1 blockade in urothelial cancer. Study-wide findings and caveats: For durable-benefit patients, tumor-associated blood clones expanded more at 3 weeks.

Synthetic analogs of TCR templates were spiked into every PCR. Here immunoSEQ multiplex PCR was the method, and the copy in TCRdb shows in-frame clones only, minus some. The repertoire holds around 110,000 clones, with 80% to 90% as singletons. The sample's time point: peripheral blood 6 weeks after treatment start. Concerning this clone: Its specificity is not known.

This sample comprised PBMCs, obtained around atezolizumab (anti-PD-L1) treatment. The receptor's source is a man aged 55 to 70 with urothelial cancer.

The CDR3 region has the DNA TGTGCCAGTAGTAGAGAACAGGGTAACACTGAAGCTTTCTTT. It specifies CASSREQGNTEAFF. This chain joins TRBV19 and TRBJ1-1; D possibly corresponds to TRBD1 (6 bases). The CDR3 is 14 residues long. CDR1 and CDR2 from the germline V gene are LNHDA and SQIVND (reference sequence). The germline V and J ends were trimmed by 4 bases and 2 bases, with 11 bases remaining between them.